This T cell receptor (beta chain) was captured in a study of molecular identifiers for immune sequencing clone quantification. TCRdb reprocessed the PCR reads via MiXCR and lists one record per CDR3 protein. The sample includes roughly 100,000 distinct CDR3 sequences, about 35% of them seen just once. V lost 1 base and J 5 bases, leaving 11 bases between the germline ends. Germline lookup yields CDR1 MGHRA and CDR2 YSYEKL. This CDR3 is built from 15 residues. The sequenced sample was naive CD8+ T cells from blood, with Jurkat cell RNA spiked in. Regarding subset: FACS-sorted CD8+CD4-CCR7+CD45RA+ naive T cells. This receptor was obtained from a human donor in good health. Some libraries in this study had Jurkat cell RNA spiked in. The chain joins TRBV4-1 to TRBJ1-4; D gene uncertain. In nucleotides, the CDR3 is TGCGCCAGCAGCCAAGTAGCTGCGTGGAATGAAAAACTGTTTTTT. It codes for CASSQVAAWNEKLFF.